This T cell receptor beta chain derives from a study of CD8+ T cells in alopecia areata. The sequencing template was cDNA reverse transcribed from extracted RNA. Sequencing used immunoSEQ multiplex PCR; TCRdb keeps in-frame clones, though not all of them. Among about 200,000 clones listed, 58% were seen once. Treatment specified: oral pan-JAK inhibitor, 5-10 mg twice daily. Germline V gene sequence: CDR1 SGHRS, CDR2 YFSETQ. The CDR3 length is 16 residues. Deletions cut 4 bases from V and 4 bases from J, with 20 bases between. The chain recombines TRBV5-1 with TRBJ2-5, with D unclear. The TCR sequence derives from a human donor with alopecia areata. Sequences were derived from CD4+ T cells sorted from blood, sampled at week 24, from a patient treated with tofacitinib. CDR3 sequence: CASSPPTGGSGETQYF. The CDR3 DNA is TGCGCCAGCAGCCCACCCACCGGTGGTAGTGGAGAGACCCAGTACTTC.